The present entry profiles one T cell receptor (beta chain) with its context. Original processing notes: Scientists estimated how many nucleated cells there were by amplifying reference gene primers. Sequenced by immunoSEQ multiplex PCR; TCRdb stores in-frame clones only, minus some. V, J and clone size are taken as reported in that table, and D and trimming were inferred from the DNA itself. The sample yields 81,000 or so clones, 81% seen once. In germline, CDR1 is GTSNPN, CDR2 SVGIG (reference sequence). V gave up 0 bases and J gave up 4 bases, with 12 bases separating them. The CDR3 is 14 residues long. The data are from a study of blood T cell repertoires in COVID-19.

This rearrangement joins TRBV30 to TRBJ1-2; D is unclear. This TCR was recovered from a human donor in a cohort sampled during active COVID-19. Input material: peripheral blood. Here the CDR3 reads CAWSVPGRPYGYTF. In DNA, the CDR3 is TGTGCCTGGAGTGTACCCGGGAGACCCTATGGCTACACCTTC.